These 9 T cell receptor beta chains were all obtained from the same sample, sequenced in a study of cytomegalovirus exposure and HLA in healthy donors. Sequencing was performed with immunoSEQ multiplex PCR; in TCRdb, only in-frame clones are kept and a portion is missing. The repertoire has about 130,000 clones, approximately 92% of them found once; the top ten carry about 8.2%. The source material was PBMCs. The receptors come from a woman aged 18-29 years in good health and CMV-seropositive.

This rearrangement joins TRBV5-1 to TRBJ2-7; 14 nucleotides line up with TRBD2. Trimming removed 2 bases from V and 1 base from J; junction bases left unmatched: 8. The CDR3 covers 18 residues. The germline gives CDR1 SGHRS, CDR2 YFSETQ. In DNA form, the CDR3 reads TGCGCCAGCAGCTTTAGCGGGACTAGCGGGGGTCCGTCCTACGAGCAGTACTTC. Amino acid sequence: CASSFSGTSGGPSYEQYF. The whole variable domain, filled in from reference TRBV5-1 and TRBJ2-7, reads KAGVTQTPRYLIKTRGQQVTLSCSPISGHRSVSWYQQTPGQGLQFLFEYFSETQRNKGNFPGRFSGRQFSNSRSEMNVSTLELGDSALYLCASSFSGTSGGPSYEQYFGPGTRLTVT.

V gene TRBV7-9 combines with J gene TRBJ2-5; TRBD2 might be the D (7 bases). Per the germline V gene, CDR1 is SEHNR and CDR2 is FQNEAQ (reference sequence). This CDR3 comprises 17 residues. The ends were cut back, 4 bases at V and 1 base at J, with 19 bases in the middle. The CDR3 sequence is CASSSRRGGGAQETQYF. Written as DNA, the CDR3 is TGTGCCAGCAGCTCCCGGCGGGGAGGGGGAGCCCAAGAGACCCAGTACTTC.

The chain couples TRBV5-4 to TRBJ2-5, with D possibly TRBD2 on 5 matching bases. The V gene's germline CDR1 is SGHNT and CDR2 YYREEE (reference sequence). This CDR3 is built from 13 residues. V shed 3 bases and J shed 3 bases, with 9 bases lying between them. The CDR3 here is CASSSDGKETQYF. Here the CDR3 DNA reads TGTGCCAGCAGCTCGGACGGGAAAGAGACCCAGTACTTC.

This clone was seen only a few times. The chain links TRBV15 to TRBJ1-6, with D unclear. The CDR3 contains 13 residues. Germline-derived CDR1 and CDR2 are LNHNV and YYDKDF (reference sequence). V was shortened by 5 bases and J by 14 bases, with 16 bases between the two germline ends. CDR3 sequence: CATSLGLGSALHF. CDR3 coding DNA: TGTGCCACCAGCCTGGGCTTGGGTTCGGCCCTCCACTTT. Variable domain in full (rest from reference TRBV15 and TRBJ1-6): DAMVIQNPRYQVTQFGKPVTLSCSQTLNHNVMYWYQQKSSQAPKLLFHYYDKDFNNEADTPDNFQSRRPNTSFCFLDIRSPGLGDTAMYLCATSLGLGSALHFGNGTRLTVT.

The chain uses TRBV28 and TRBJ1-1; 11 bases agree with TRBD1. This CDR3 is 13 amino acids long. The junction had 2 bases not matched to a gene; V was cut back by 11 bases and J by 0 bases. Germline V CDR1 and CDR2: MDHEN, SYDVKM. CDR3 in DNA: TGTGCCGGACAGGGGGCAATGAACACTGAAGCTTTCTTT. This encodes CAGQGAMNTEAFF.

In this sample, this clone turned up a few times. V gene TRBV7-9 combines with J gene TRBJ1-3; D is ambiguous. V lost 5 bases and J lost 0, with 5 bases in between. The germline CDR1 and CDR2 sequences are SEHNR and FQNEAQ (reference sequence). CDR3 length: 13 amino acids. DNA of the CDR3: TGTGCCAGCAGCGCCGGCTCTGGAAACACCATATATTTT. This gives the protein CASSAGSGNTIYF.

The rearrangement joins TRBV5-1 to TRBJ2-7; D is possibly TRBD1 (5 bases). This CDR3 has 15 amino acids. The V and J ends lost 2 bases and 1 base respectively, with 13 bases between them. CDR1 and CDR2 (germline): SGHRS, YFSETQ. The CDR3 reads CASSFRGPTSYEQYF. The CDR3 bases are TGCGCCAGCAGCTTTAGGGGTCCAACTTCCTACGAGCAGTACTTC.

The count of this clone is one. The V call is TRBV28, the J call TRBJ2-7; tentative D call: TRBD2 (5 bases). The V gene's germline CDR1 is MDHEN and CDR2 SYDVKM. The germline V and J ends were trimmed by 10 bases and 2 bases, with 18 bases remaining between them. The CDR3 runs to 14 residues. In DNA form, the CDR3 reads TGTGCCACCGGGGAAGACGGGCCAGCCTACGAGCAGTACTTC. Amino acid sequence: CATGEDGPAYEQYF.

The chain couples TRBV28 to TRBJ1-5; 7 positions match TRBD1. The CDR3 contains 15 residues. Germline CDR1 and CDR2: MDHEN and SYDVKM. After removal of 3 bases from V and 3 bases from J, the junction contained 5 bases not matched to a gene. In DNA, the CDR3 is TGTGCCAGCAGTTTGGGCAGGGGGACCAATCAGCCCCAGCATTTT. Residues: CASSLGRGTNQPQHF.